Here is one T cell receptor (beta chain) with its context. The primer mix had 60 Vbeta and 13 Jbeta primers. TCRdb's copy holds only in-frame clones and misses some; the assay was immunoSEQ multiplex PCR. In the table there are over 95,000 clones, 77% of which are singletons. This entry is derived from a study of cytomegalovirus exposure and HLA in healthy donors. Germline loops: CDR1 LNHDA, CDR2 SQIVND (reference sequence). Trimming removed 4 bases from V and 1 base from J; junction bases left unmatched: 10. The length of the CDR3 is 18 residues. The rearrangement links TRBV19 to TRBJ2-1; the match to TRBD2 covers 10 bases. The receptor's source is a man aged 40-49 years in good health and CMV-seropositive. The specimen was PBMCs. The CDR3, as DNA: TGTGCCAGTAGTACACGAAAACCTAGCGGGGGTTCCTACAATGAGCAGTTCTTC. Its protein is CASSTRKPSGGSYNEQFF.